Listed below are T cell receptor beta chains from one sample, sequenced in a study of T-cell memory formation after mild COVID-19. One entry per CDR3 protein results from TCRdb running MiXCR on the 5' RACE reads. The sample lists a few hundred thousand distinct CDR3 sequences, around 15% seen once, with about a fifth in the top ten. The sequenced sample was PBMCs or a T cell subset sorted from them (not recorded which). The receptors shown here come from a man between 18 and 29 years old who had mild COVID-19 (a few samples of this study predate the infection). Cell type and time point are not known. CDR3s include the opening cysteine and the closing phenylalanine or tryptophan. A D gene is named only where the DNA matches it firmly. Expanded clones are given a class, and other clones once, few, many or no size at all.

clone_size d_call j_call v_call cdr3_length cdr3_nt cdr3_aa
few - TRBJ2-6 TRBV5-1 16 TGCGCCAGCAGCTTGGGCAGAAACTCTGGGGCCAACGTCCTGACTTTC CASSLGRNSGANVLTF
- - TRBJ2-3 TRBV4-3 15 TGCGCCAGCAGCCACTGGGGGGCGAGTACAGATACGCAGTATTTT CASSHWGASTDTQYF
- - TRBJ1-5 TRBV6-5 16 TGTGCCAGCAGCCTTCGGGGGGGATATAGCAATCAGCCCCAGCATTTT CASSLRGGYSNQPQHF
- - TRBJ1-1 TRBV12-3/TRBV12-4 16 TGTGCCAGCAGTTTTTACAGGGCGGACTGGGACACTGAAGCTTTCTTT CASSFYRADWDTEAFF
large - TRBJ2-1 TRBV7-6 11 TGTGCCAGCAGCCCTGGGTATGAGCAGTTCTTC CASSPGYEQFF
- TRBD1 TRBJ2-3 TRBV4-3 17 TGCGCCAGCAGCCAAGGTTCGGGACAGGGATACACAGATACGCAGTATTTT CASSQGSGQGYTDTQYF
many - TRBJ1-1 TRBV4-1 16 TGCGCCAGCAGCCAAGAGCGATTCCGCATGAACACTGAAGCTTTCTTT CASSQERFRMNTEAFF
- TRBD1 TRBJ2-5 TRBV4-1 18 TGCGCCAGCAGCCAAGTTGGTCGAGACAGGGGTGTGCTTGAGACCCAGTACTTC CASSQVGRDRGVLETQYF
many TRBD1 TRBJ1-2 TRBV12-3/TRBV12-4 13 TGTGCCAGCAGTCAGGACAGGGGCTATGGCTACACCTTC CASSQDRGYGYTF
few TRBD1 TRBJ1-4 TRBV6-5 15 TGTGCCAGCAGCCGGAGTTGGACAGGGATTGAAAAACTGTTTTTT CASSRSWTGIEKLFF
many - TRBJ2-2 TRBV7-6 16 TGTGCCAGCAGCTTAGCCGCACCAGTGGGAACCGGGGAGCTGTTTTTT CASSLAAPVGTGELFF
few - TRBJ2-1 TRBV7-6 14 TGTGCCAGCAGCCAGGGGAATACCTACAATGAGCAGTTCTTC CASSQGNTYNEQFF
few - TRBJ1-1 TRBV12-3/TRBV12-4 15 TGTGCCAGCAGTCCCGTGAAGGGAGGGAACACTGAAGCTTTCTTT CASSPVKGGNTEAFF
- - TRBJ1-4 TRBV7-8 15 TGTGCCAGCAGCTTAGGCTGGGGACCTAATGAAAAACTGTTTTTT CASSLGWGPNEKLFF
few TRBD1 TRBJ2-5 TRBV23-1 15 TGCGCCAGCAGTCAAGACAGGGGTTGGCAAGAGACCCAGTACTTC CASSQDRGWQETQYF
- TRBD1 TRBJ1-1 TRBV10-1 15 TGCGCCAGCAGAATCAAAACAGGGGTCGGGACTGAAGCTTTCTTT CASRIKTGVGTEAFF
- - TRBJ1-4 TRBV4-2 15 TGTGCCAGCAGCCAAGAGGGGCTTGACGGTGAAAAACTGTTTTTT CASSQEGLDGEKLFF
few - TRBJ2-1 TRBV6-5 13 TGTGCCAGCAGTTACTCGGGGGTCGGTGAGCAGTTCTTC CASSYSGVGEQFF
- - TRBJ2-1 TRBV5-1 16 TGCGCCAGCAGCTCCGGGACTGGGAGCTCCTACAATGAGCAGTTCTTC CASSSGTGSSYNEQFF
once TRBD1 TRBJ2-2 TRBV18 12 TGTGCCAGCTCAGAGCGGACAGGGTCGCTGTTTTTT CASSERTGSLFF
few - TRBJ2-2 TRBV29-1 13 TGCAGCGTTGGTGGGGATGGGGTCGGGGAGCTGTTTTTT CSVGGDGVGELFF
many - TRBJ2-3 TRBV4-2 15 TGTGCCAGCAGCCAAGGGAGCGGTTTGTTCGATACGCAGTATTTT CASSQGSGLFDTQYF
- - TRBJ2-7 TRBV12-3/TRBV12-4 13 TGTGCCAGCAGCGGGACGCGGACCTACGAGCAGTACTTC CASSGTRTYEQYF
few TRBD2 TRBJ2-7 TRBV7-9 15 TGTGCCAGCAATCTCGGGGCCGGGAGGGGCTACGAGCAGTACTTC CASNLGAGRGYEQYF
- TRBD1 TRBJ2-2 TRBV4-1 15 TGCGCCAGCAGCCCGACAGGGGTGGGCACCGGGGAGCTGTTTTTT CASSPTGVGTGELFF
few TRBD1 TRBJ1-4 TRBV3-1 15 TGTGCCAGCAGCCAGTCCGGGACAGGGGACGAAAAACTGTTTTTT CASSQSGTGDEKLFF
- - TRBJ2-5 TRBV6-5 14 TGTGCCAGCGGTGGTGGGGCTGCAGCAGAGACCCAGTACTTC CASGGGAAAETQYF
once TRBD2 TRBJ2-3 TRBV5-6 17 TGTGCCAGCAGCGAAACCGGGACTAGCGGGAGCACAGATACGCAGTATTTT CASSETGTSGSTDTQYF
few TRBD1 TRBJ2-7 TRBV9 15 TGTGCCAGCACCCCGGGACAGGGAGTGTCCTACGAGCAGTACTTC CASTPGQGVSYEQYF
- - TRBJ2-2 TRBV2 12 TGTGCCAGCAGTGAAGGATACGTGGAGCTGTTTTTT CASSEGYVELFF
- - TRBJ1-1 TRBV9 14 TGTGCCAGCAGCGTTGGGGTAAGGGACACTGAAGCTTTCTTT CASSVGVRDTEAFF
- - TRBJ2-3 TRBV30 12 TGTGCCTGGACCTCACAGGGAGATACGCAGTATTTT CAWTSQGDTQYF
- - TRBJ2-1 TRBV6-6 12 TGTGCCAGCAGTTTGCCTTACAATGAGCAGTTCTTC CASSLPYNEQFF
- - TRBJ2-3 TRBV11-2 15 TGTGCCAGCACCGGGCAAGGCGTTTTCACAGATACGCAGTATTTT CASTGQGVFTDTQYF
- - TRBJ1-1 TRBV12-3/TRBV12-4 13 TGTGCCAGCAGTTTGAATCCGGGCCGCGAAGCTTTCTTT CASSLNPGREAFF
few TRBD2 TRBJ2-5 TRBV9 15 TGTGCCAGCAGCTCCAGACTAGCGGGGGCCGAGACCCAGTACTTC CASSSRLAGAETQYF
- - TRBJ1-5 TRBV12-3/TRBV12-4 15 TGTGCCAGCAGTTTAGCGGTAACCCAGGACCAGCCCCAGCATTTT CASSLAVTQDQPQHF
many TRBD1 TRBJ2-7 TRBV12-3/TRBV12-4 12 TGTGCCAGCAGCCGGGACAGCTACGAGCAGTACTTC CASSRDSYEQYF
many - TRBJ2-1 TRBV5-1 16 TGCGCCAGCAGCCAGGATCCGGGACATGGGTACAATGAGCAGTTCTTC CASSQDPGHGYNEQFF
few TRBD1 TRBJ1-5 TRBV20-1 12 TGCAGTGCTAGGACAGGGAATCAGCCCCAGCATTTT CSARTGNQPQHF
few - TRBJ1-2 TRBV12-3/TRBV12-4 14 TGTGCCAGCAGCCCCGAGCGGGGGATCTATGGCTACACCTTC CASSPERGIYGYTF
few - TRBJ2-2 TRBV6-1 13 TGTGCCCCCCAAGACTTGAACACCGGGGAGCTGTTTTTT CAPQDLNTGELFF
few TRBD2 TRBJ2-3 TRBV6-2/TRBV6-3 15 TGTGCCAGCAGTGCAACGGGACTAGTCCCAGATACGCAGTATTTT CASSATGLVPDTQYF
- - TRBJ1-5 TRBV20-1 14 TGCAGCGCGCCCCAATCGGGGGGCAATCAGCCCCAGCATTTT CSAPQSGGNQPQHF
- - TRBJ1-1 TRBV28 13 TGTGCCACCCTGGAGGAGCAGAACACTGAAGCTTTCTTT CATLEEQNTEAFF
few TRBD2 TRBJ2-5 TRBV20-1 16 TGCAGTGCCCAGCCCTTGGTAGCGGGGGGACAAGAGACCCAGTACTTC CSAQPLVAGGQETQYF